The source of this TCR beta chain is a study of blood T cells in healthy people across ages (dated by TCRdb to between 2015 and 2017). About the investigation overall: Template switching captured roughly one uniquely barcoded TCR beta cDNA molecule per two T cells in model experiments. The study measured age-related changes in TCR beta repertoire diversity using deep sequencing normalized with unique cDNA molecular identifiers. Four age groups were formed from the donors: young (average about 17 years), middle-aged (around 40), aged (about 62) and long-lived (approximately 80). For two donors (one aged 18 to 30 and one aged 80 or older), the study analyzed two additional independent replicas of 1 million unique cDNA reads from the same blood draw. General findings and caveats noted by the study authors: The percentage of naive T cells measured by flow cytometry correlated strongly with observed TCR beta diversity. Compared with the aged group, more naive CD4+ T cells, fewer expanded clones and increased TCR diversity were shown by the long-lived group, suggesting age selection. Observed TCR beta diversity per million T cells fell roughly linearly with age, and a significant reduction was already apparent by age roughly 41. Bulk unsorted PBMC profiling prevented conclusive comparison of naive and antigen-experienced compartments. Estimates of total diversity based on one million sequenced T cells were considered lower bounds and underestimates. The CMV infection status of donors was not known, potentially confounding age-related changes in expanded clonotypes.

The donors were roughly 39 Caucasian individuals from Russia, aged about 6 to 95 years, who were systemically healthy. Around 10 milliliters of peripheral blood were collected from each donor into EDTA-treated Vacutainer tubes. Ficoll-Paque density-gradient centrifugation was used to isolate PBMCs, with at least 7 million per sample. Total RNA, at least 6 micrograms per sample, was extracted from PBMCs with Trizol reagent. The percentages of naive CD45RAhigh/CD27high T cells were determined by flow cytometry on a PBMC aliquot from every donor. Library preparation employed 5' RACE. Sequencing relied on an Illumina HiSeq 2500. The second PCR ran for roughly 7 to 11 cycles and used a J-beta primer mix along with a sample-barcoded 5' primer. A template-switch 5' adaptor carrying 12 random nucleotides introduced a unique molecular identifier onto each TCR beta cDNA molecule. Each sample yielded at least 3 million CDR3-containing paired-end reads. First-strand cDNA was synthesized from all RNA with the Mint cDNA synthesis kit, primed by a TRBC-specific oligonucleotide. After uracil-DNA glycosylase treatment, a first 18-cycle PCR used universal primers M1SS and BC2_uni_R on all cDNA. The authors' analysis ran thus. Normalization of each sample was performed by random selection of 1 million high-quality reads, each carrying a distinct molecular identifier. Instead of being binned into consensus sequences, reads with shared molecular identifiers were discarded. MiTCR, run with a Q25 quality threshold and the strictest error-elimination algorithm, handled CDR3 identification, clonotype clustering and error correction. A nonparametric unseen species model with Euler transformation was used to estimate a lower bound on total TCR beta diversity. The raw public data were reprocessed by TCRdb itself: fastp quality trimming at Q25, MiXCR clonotype calling, in-frame beta chains only. CDR3 protein duplicates are merged, each entry listing the most common genes and DNA. The V and J calls, along with clone size, are taken from TCRdb and not from the paper's own processing. The sample contains just under 550,000 distinct CDR3 sequences, under 30% of them found a single time. The ten top clones hold around 10% of the sample.

Points on this clonotype: Which antigen it targets is not known. Base qualities were left out, and no much larger clone turns up one base away.

This same sample was also part of a study on T cells of mothers and their children. The second study reports: The donors were nine systemically healthy Caucasian individuals, made up of three mothers and their six children. cDNA synthesis consumed the entire amount of extracted RNA, loaded at around 1.5 ug RNA in each 15 ul reaction. In the second PCR, the M1S primer added sample barcodes and 2-4 random nucleotides. Over 10 million TCR beta CDR3 reads came from each mother, compared with some 3 million reads from each child. In both related and unrelated pairs, thymic selection shapes the output of TCR recombination in a similar way, with inherited differences having only a minor effect. Normalized repertoire overlap in related mother-child pairs was always slightly higher than in unrelated mother-child pairs, but the difference was never significant. No persistent microchimeric T cell clones were detected, at a sensitivity of 90 to 100 clones per million clonotypes. In the study, deep NGS was used to compare the TCR beta repertoires of mothers and children, and features distinguishing related mother-child pairs from unrelated individuals were sought. Mothers averaged around 43 +/- 4 years of age and children averaged around 10 +/- 4 years. After adapters were ligated using NEBNext reagents, the libraries underwent 100+100 nt paired-end sequencing on an Illumina HiSeq 2000. To avoid cross-contamination, the mother libraries and the child libraries were prepared a month apart and sequenced in separate runs. For each donor, between about 500,000 and 2,200,000 distinct TCR beta clonotypes were identified. Naive TCR beta clonotypes were estimated from low-frequency clonotypes matched to each donor's FACS-determined naive share, without sorting.

The source of this sequence is a boy between 10 and 17 years old in good health. Sequenced material: blood.

The CDR3 in this case is CASSVGLAGDNEQFF. The nucleotide sequence reads as follows: TGTGCCAGCAGCGTAGGGCTAGCGGGCGACAATGAGCAGTTCTTC. The V and J segments used are TRBV9 and TRBJ2-1, and 8 junction bases match TRBD2. The CDR3 runs 15 amino acids, cysteine and phenylalanine included. The read is trimmed to its CDR3 DNA, 45 bases read in frame from base 1. V loses 0 bases at its end and J loses 5 bases; junction bases beyond the gene matches: 4. For CDR1 and CDR2, the germline V gene lists SGDLS and YYNGEE.